The 5 T cell receptor beta chains below were found in one sample sequenced in a study of STAT5B mutations in CD4+ large granular lymphocyte leukemia. Assay used: immunoSEQ multiplex PCR; TCRdb lists only in-frame clones, some missing. The sample yields about 30,000 clones, more than 75% seen once. The source material was CD4+ T cells from blood buffy coats. These receptors originate from a human donor in good health.

The genes are TRBV30 and TRBJ1-6; TRBD1 agrees at 7 bases. Unmatched junction bases numbered 9, after V lost 7 bases and J lost 9 bases. The germline V gene encodes CDR1 GTSNPN and CDR2 SVGIG (reference sequence). The CDR3 runs to 13 residues. The CDR3 DNA sequence: TGTGCCTCCGGGACAGCCCAAGGTTCACCCCTCCACTTT. Amino acids: CASGTAQGSPLHF.

On this clone itself: Germline and junction disagree at one end, which may indicate a read error. The chain is built from TRBV5-1 and TRBJ2-1; TRBD2 aligns across 7 bases. The germline V gene has CDR1 SGHRS and CDR2 YFSETQ. The CDR3 loop spans 13 amino acids. The CDR3 region has the DNA TGCGCCAGCAGATTGGCTAGCGGCTATGAGCAGTTCTTC. It specifies CASRLASGYEQFF.

The rearrangement uses TRBV9 and TRBJ1-1, with D maybe TRBD1 (5 bases). The germline V gene encodes CDR1 SGDLS and CDR2 YYNGEE. Trimming removed 4 bases from V and 0 bases from J, with 13 bases in between. CDR3 length: 15 residues. The CDR3 sequence: CASSPRTFMNTEAFF. The CDR3 nucleotides read TGTGCCAGCAGCCCCCGGACATTCATGAACACTGAAGCTTTCTTT.

The rearrangement uses TRBV28 and TRBJ1-1; tentatively, D is TRBD1 (5 bases). Germline V gives CDR1 MDHEN, CDR2 SYDVKM. CDR3 length: 12 amino acids. V was trimmed by 4 bases and J by 8 bases, leaving 11 bases between them. The CDR3 is CASSSGLLEAFF. The CDR3 region has the DNA TGTGCCAGCAGTTCAGGGTTATTAGAAGCTTTCTTT.

This sequence joins TRBV28 and TRBJ2-3, with D possibly matching TRBD1 (5 bases). The CDR3 loop spans 12 amino acids. V lost 6 bases to trimming and J lost 6 bases, with 10 bases between them. CDR1 MDHEN and CDR2 SYDVKM come from the germline V gene. For the CDR3, the DNA is TGTGCCAGCAGAATAAACAGGGATACGCAGTATTTT. It yields the protein CASRINRDTQYF. The complete variable domain, with remaining parts taken from reference TRBV28 and TRBJ2-3, reads DVKVTQSSRYLVKRTGEKVFLECVQDMDHENMFWYRQDPGLGLRLIYFSYDVKMKEKGDIPEGYSVSREKKERFSLILESASTNQTSMYLCASRINRDTQYFGPGTRLTVL.